This entry concerns a single T cell receptor (beta chain). Patients at the Seattle site were enrolled during active infection and followed longitudinally. Sequencing was performed with immunoSEQ multiplex PCR; in TCRdb, only in-frame clones are kept and a portion is missing. Seen here are some 70,000 clones, around 80% observed once, and the top ten hold around 13%. This sample was included in a study of blood T cell repertoires in COVID-19. The CDR3 contains 12 residues. Germline-derived CDR1 and CDR2 are MNHEY and SVGAGI. Trimming cost V 7 bases and J 5 bases, with 12 bases left between them. Sequencing was done on a sample of peripheral blood. The chain is built from TRBV6-5 and TRBJ2-7; the D gene is possibly TRBD2 (6 bases). This clonotype was obtained from a man in his forties or fifties with COVID-19, enrolled during active disease. CDR3 region: CASIGRGHEQYF. CDR3 nucleotides: TGTGCCAGCATCGGGAGAGGCCACGAGCAGTACTTC.